This section outlines one TCR beta chain sequence together with its context. What it recognizes is unknown. The sample comes from a study of T cells in Graves' hyperthyroidism and ophthalmopathy. Study findings and constraints: Blood shared most expanded thyroid clonotypes above 0.001.

RNA transcripts gave rise to amplified TCR beta CDR3 regions. When the TCR CDR3 underwent first-round RT-PCR, the HTBI primer set was used. TCRdb reprocessed the multiplex PCR reads via MiXCR and lists one record per CDR3 protein. The table records about 480,000 distinct CDR3 sequences, around an eighth of them present only once. An absence of ophthalmopathy progression within 18 months meant stable Graves' hyperthyroidism. With a duration under 2 months, the hyperthyroidism was newly diagnosed in patients aged 18 to 65. For the diagnoses, clinical symptoms, serum thyroxine and TRAb, thyroid ultrasound and orbital computed tomography were used. The clonotype comes from a woman aged 18-29 years with Graves' hyperthyroidism. Sample: blood.

The CDR3 coding sequence is TGTGCCTGGAGTCCAGACTCTTATGGCTACACCTTC. Amino acid sequence: CAWSPDSYGYTF. The chain links TRBV30 to TRBJ1-2; D unresolved. Germline-derived CDR1 and CDR2 are GTSNPN and SVGIG (reference sequence). CDR3 length: 12 residues. V was shortened by 2 bases and J by 5 bases, with 9 bases between the two germline ends.